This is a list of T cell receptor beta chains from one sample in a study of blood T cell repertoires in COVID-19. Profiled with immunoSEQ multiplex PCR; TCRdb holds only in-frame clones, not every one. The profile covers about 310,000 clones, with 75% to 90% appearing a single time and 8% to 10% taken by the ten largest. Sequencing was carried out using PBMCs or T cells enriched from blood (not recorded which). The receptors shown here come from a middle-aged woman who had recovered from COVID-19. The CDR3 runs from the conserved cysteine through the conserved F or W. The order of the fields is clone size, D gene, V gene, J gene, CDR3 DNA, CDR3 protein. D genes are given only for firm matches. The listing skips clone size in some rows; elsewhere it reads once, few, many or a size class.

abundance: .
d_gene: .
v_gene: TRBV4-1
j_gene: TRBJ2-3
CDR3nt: TGCGCCAGCAGCCCGGAGGGTCGGGCTAGCACAGATACGCAGTATTTT
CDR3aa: CASSPEGRASTDTQYF

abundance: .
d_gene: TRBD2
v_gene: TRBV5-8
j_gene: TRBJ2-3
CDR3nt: TGTGCCAGCAGCTTCGACGCTAGCGGGAGGGTAGATACGCAGTATTTT
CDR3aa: CASSFDASGRVDTQYF

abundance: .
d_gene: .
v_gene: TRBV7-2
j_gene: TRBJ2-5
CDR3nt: TGTGCCAGCAGCTCATGGGGGGTCCAAGAGACCCAGTACTTC
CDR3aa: CASSSWGVQETQYF

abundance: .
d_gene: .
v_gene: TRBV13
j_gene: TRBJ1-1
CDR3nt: TGTGCCAGCAGCCCCCCCGAGGCGGGAGGGACTGAAGCTTTCTTT
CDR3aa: CASSPPEAGGTEAFF

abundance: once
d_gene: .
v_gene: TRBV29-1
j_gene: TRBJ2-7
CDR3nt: TGCAGCGTTGAGGCTCTGGAGGCGGGGAACGAGCAGTACTTC
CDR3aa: CSVEALEAGNEQYF

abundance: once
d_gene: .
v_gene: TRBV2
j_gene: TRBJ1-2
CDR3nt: TGTGCCAGCGTCAGTTATGGCTACACCTTC
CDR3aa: CASVSYGYTF

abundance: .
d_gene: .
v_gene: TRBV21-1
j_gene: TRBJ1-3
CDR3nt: TGTGCCAGCAGCAAGGAGGACAGGGACTCTGGAAACACCATATATTTT
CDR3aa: CASSKEDRDSGNTIYF

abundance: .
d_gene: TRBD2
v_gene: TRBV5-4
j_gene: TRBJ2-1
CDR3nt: TGTGCCAGCAGCTTGGCGGGAGGCGGCTACAATGAGCAGTTCTTC
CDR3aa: CASSLAGGGYNEQFF

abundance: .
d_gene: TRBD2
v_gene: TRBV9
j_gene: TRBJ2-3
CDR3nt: TGTGCCAGCAGCGGGACTAGCGGGAGGTTCACAGATACGCAGTATTTT
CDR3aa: CASSGTSGRFTDTQYF

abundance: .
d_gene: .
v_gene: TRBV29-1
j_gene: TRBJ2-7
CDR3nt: TGCAGCGTTGAGGGGCCGGCTTACGAGCAGTACTTC
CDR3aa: CSVEGPAYEQYF

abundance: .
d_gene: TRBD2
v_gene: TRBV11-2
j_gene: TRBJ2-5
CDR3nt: TGTGCCAGCAGTCTAGCCCTTGCGGGGGGCCAAGAGACCCAGTACTTC
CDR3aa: CASSLALAGGQETQYF

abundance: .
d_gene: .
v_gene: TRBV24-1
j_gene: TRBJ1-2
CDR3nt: TGTGCCACCAGTGATGCCGACAGCTATGGCTACACCTTC
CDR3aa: CATSDADSYGYTF

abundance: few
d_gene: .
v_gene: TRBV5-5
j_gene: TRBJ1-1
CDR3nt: TGTGCCAGCAGCTTGGCCACTGTGGGAGACACTGAAGCTTTCTTT
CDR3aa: CASSLATVGDTEAFF

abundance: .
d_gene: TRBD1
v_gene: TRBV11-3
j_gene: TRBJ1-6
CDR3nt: TGTGCCAGCAGCTTACGGCCGGGACAGGGTAATTCACCCCTCCACTTT
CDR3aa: CASSLRPGQGNSPLHF

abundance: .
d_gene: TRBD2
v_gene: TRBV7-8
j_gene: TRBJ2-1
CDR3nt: TGTGCCAGCACCCGAAGCGGGAACTCCTACAATGAGCAGTTCTTC
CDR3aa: CASTRSGNSYNEQFF

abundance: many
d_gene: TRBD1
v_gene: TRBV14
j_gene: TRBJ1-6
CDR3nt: TGTGCCAGCAGCTGGACAGGGAATTCACCCCTCCACTTT
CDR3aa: CASSWTGNSPLHF

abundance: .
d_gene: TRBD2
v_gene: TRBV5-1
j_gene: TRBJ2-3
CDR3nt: TGCGCCAGCAGCTCCCAGGCTAGCGGGGGGCTTACAGATACGCAGTATTTT
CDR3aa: CASSSQASGGLTDTQYF

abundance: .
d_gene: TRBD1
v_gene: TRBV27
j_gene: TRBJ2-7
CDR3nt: TGTGCCAGCAGTTTCCAGGGGGCCTACGAGCAGTACTTC
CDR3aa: CASSFQGAYEQYF

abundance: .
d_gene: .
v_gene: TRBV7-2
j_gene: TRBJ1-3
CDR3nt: TGTGCCAGCAGCTCAGGACTGAGTGGAAACACCATATATTTT
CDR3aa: CASSSGLSGNTIYF

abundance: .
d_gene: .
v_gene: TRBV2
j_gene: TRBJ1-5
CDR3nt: TGTGCCAGCAGGGCGGTGGGCAATCAGCCCCAGCATTTT
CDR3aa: CASRAVGNQPQHF

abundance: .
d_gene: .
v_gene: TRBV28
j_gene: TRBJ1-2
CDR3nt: TGTGCCAGCAGTTTCCCGGGGGAGAACTATGGCTACACCTTC
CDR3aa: CASSFPGENYGYTF

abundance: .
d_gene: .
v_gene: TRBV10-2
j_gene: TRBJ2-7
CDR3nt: TGCGCCAGCACGGTTGCAAAAGAGGAGCAGTACTTC
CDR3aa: CASTVAKEEQYF

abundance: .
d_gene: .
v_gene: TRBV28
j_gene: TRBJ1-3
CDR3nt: TGTGCCAGCCCCAATAGCTCTGGAAACACCATATATTTT
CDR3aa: CASPNSSGNTIYF

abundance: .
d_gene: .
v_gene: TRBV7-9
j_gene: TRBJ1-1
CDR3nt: TGTGCCAGCAGCTTAGACAGGGAAAACACTGAAGCTTTCTTT
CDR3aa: CASSLDRENTEAFF

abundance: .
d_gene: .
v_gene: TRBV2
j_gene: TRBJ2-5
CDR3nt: TGTGCCATCACACCTCTAGCGCTCGATGGGACCCAGTACTTC
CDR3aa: CAITPLALDGTQYF

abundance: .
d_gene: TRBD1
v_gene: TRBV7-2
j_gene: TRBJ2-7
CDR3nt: TGTGCCAGCAGCCCGGGACAGGGCGAAGGCGAGCAGTACTTC
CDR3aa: CASSPGQGEGEQYF

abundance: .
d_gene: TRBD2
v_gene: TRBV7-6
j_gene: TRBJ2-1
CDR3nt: TGTGCCAGCAGCTTTTCAGCGGGAGGGGTCGGCAATGAGCAGTTCTTC
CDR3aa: CASSFSAGGVGNEQFF

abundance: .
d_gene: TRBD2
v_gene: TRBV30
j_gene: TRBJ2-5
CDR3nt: TGTGCCTGGAGTGTCCTAGCGGGGGGACAAGAGACCCAGTACTTC
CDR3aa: CAWSVLAGGQETQYF

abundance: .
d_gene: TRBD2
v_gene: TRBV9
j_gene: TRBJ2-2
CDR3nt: TGTGCCAGCAGCCCCCGACTAGCGTCGAACACCGGGGAGCTGTTTTTT
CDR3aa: CASSPRLASNTGELFF

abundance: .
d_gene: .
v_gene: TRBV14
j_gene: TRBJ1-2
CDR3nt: TGTGCCAGCAGCCCATTCGCAGGGGTTAACTATGGCTACACCTTC
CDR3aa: CASSPFAGVNYGYTF

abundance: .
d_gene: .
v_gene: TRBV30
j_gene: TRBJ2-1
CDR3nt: TGTGCCTGGATTCACCCCGGCCGCGGTGAGCAGTTCTTC
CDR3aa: CAWIHPGRGEQFF

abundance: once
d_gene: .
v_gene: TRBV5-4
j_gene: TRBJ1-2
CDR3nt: TGTGCCAGCAGCTTGGGACAGCCGAACTATGGCTACACCTTC
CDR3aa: CASSLGQPNYGYTF

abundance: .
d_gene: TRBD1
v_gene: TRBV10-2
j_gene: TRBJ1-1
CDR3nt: TGCGCCAGCAGTGCCGGGACAGACACTGAAGCTTTCTTT
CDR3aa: CASSAGTDTEAFF

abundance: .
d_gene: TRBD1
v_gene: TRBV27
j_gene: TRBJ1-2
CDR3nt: TGTGCCAGCGGGGTGGGGACAGCGAACTATGGCTACACCTTC
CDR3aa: CASGVGTANYGYTF

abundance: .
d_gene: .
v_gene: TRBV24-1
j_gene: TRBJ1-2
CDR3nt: TGTGCCACCAGTGACCCTATACAGGGTGTCTATGGCTACACCTTC
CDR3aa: CATSDPIQGVYGYTF

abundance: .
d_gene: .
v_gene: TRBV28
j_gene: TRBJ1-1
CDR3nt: TGTGCCAGCAGTCGGAGGGCCGAAGCTTTCTTT
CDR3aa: CASSRRAEAFF

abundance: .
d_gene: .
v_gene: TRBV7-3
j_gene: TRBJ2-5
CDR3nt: TGTGCCAGCAGCTTAAAAGTAGGCACTATCGAGACCCAGTACTTC
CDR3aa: CASSLKVGTIETQYF

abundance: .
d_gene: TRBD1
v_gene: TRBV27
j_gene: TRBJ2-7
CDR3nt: TGTGCCAGCGGCCTCCGACAGGGCGCACCTTTCCTCTACGAGCAGTACTTC
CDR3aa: CASGLRQGAPFLYEQYF

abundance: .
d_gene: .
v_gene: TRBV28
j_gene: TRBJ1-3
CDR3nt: TGTGCCAGCAGTTTTCGGAGCTCTGGAAACACCATATATTTT
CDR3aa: CASSFRSSGNTIYF

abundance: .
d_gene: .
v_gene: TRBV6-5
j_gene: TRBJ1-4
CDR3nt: TGTGCCAGCAGTTACGAGGGAGGTAATGAAAAACTGTTTTTT
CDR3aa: CASSYEGGNEKLFF

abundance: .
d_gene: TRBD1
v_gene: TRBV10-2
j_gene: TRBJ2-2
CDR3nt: TGCGCCAGCCAACAGGGGGCTAACACCGGGGAGCTGTTTTTT
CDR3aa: CASQQGANTGELFF

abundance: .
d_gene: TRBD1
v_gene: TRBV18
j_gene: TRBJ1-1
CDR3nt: TGTGCCAGCTCACCCGGGACAGCTGAGGTGGAGGCTTTCTTT
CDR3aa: CASSPGTAEVEAFF

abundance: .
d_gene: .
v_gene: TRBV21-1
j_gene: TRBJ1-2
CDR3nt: TGTGCCAGCAGCAAGCAGACAGGGAGGACCCTCGATGGCTACACCTTC
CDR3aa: CASSKQTGRTLDGYTF

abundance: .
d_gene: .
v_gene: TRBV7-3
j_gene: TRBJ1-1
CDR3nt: TGTGCCAGCAGCTTAAATACCGGGGGGGCTGAAGCTTTCTTT
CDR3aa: CASSLNTGGAEAFF

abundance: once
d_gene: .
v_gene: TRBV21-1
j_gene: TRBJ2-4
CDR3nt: TGTGCCAGCAGCGAAAGACAGACTGAAAACATTCAGTACTTC
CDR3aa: CASSERQTENIQYF

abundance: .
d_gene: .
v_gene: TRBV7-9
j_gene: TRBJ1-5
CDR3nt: TGTGCCAGCAGCTCCAACAGGGAGAGCAATCAGCCCCAGCATTTT
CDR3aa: CASSSNRESNQPQHF

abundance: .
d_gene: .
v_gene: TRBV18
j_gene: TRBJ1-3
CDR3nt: TGTGCCAGCTCACCACTTCTCGACAGCTCTGGAAACACCATATATTTT
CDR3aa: CASSPLLDSSGNTIYF

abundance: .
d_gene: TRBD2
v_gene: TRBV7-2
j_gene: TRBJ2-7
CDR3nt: TGTGCCAGCAGCTCTCTAGCGGATAACTCCTACGAGCAGTACTTC
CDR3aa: CASSSLADNSYEQYF

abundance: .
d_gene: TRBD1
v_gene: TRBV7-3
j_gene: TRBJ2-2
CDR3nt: TGTGCCAGCAGCTTAGAAGGGGGCGAGAACACCGGGGAGCTGTTTTTT
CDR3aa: CASSLEGGENTGELFF

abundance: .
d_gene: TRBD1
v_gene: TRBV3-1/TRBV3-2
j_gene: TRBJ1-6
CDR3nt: TGTGCCAGCAGCCAACCGACAGGGCCAGGGTCCAATTCACCCCTCCACTTT
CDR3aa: CASSQPTGPGSNSPLHF

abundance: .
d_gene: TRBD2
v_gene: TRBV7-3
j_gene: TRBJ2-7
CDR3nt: TGTGCCAGCAGCAGAGCGGGGGGTACCTACGAGCAGTACTTC
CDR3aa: CASSRAGGTYEQYF

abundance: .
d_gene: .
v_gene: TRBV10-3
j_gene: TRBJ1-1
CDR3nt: TGTGCCATCGCCCAGACAGGTCTGAACACTGAAGCTTTCTTT
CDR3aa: CAIAQTGLNTEAFF

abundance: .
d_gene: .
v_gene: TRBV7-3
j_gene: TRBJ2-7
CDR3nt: TGTGCCAGCAGTCCGCAGGGGGGATCCTACGAGCAGTACTTC
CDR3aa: CASSPQGGSYEQYF

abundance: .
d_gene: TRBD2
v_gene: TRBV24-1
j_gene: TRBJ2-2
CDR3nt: TGTGCCACCAGTGACCGCGCGCCGCGGGAGGGGAACACCGGGGAGCTGTTTTTT
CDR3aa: CATSDRAPREGNTGELFF

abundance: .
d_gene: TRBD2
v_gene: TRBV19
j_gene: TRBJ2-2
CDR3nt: TGTGCCAGTAGTAGCGGGAGGACGGCCGGGGAGCTGTTTTTT
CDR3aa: CASSSGRTAGELFF

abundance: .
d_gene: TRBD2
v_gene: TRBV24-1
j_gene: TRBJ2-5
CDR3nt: TGTGCCACCAGTGATTCCGAGCGGGAGCCGCAAGAGACCCAGTACTTC
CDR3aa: CATSDSEREPQETQYF